This T cell receptor beta chain was documented in a study of high-grade serous ovarian cancer treatment subgroups. General observations from the study: Tumors within one patient showed repertoire similarity of roughly 0.095 to 0.85.

Tumor tissue was taken before any definitive surgery or chemotherapy was given. Method: immunoSEQ multiplex PCR; TCRdb's copy keeps in-frame clones and lacks some. The table records some 10,000 clones, more than 70% of them present only once. Remarks on this clone: Its antigen remains unknown.

This sequence was found in a human donor with high-grade serous ovarian cancer. Sequencing input: tumor tissue.

The CDR3 loop reads CASTSSGSNHEQYF. In DNA, the CDR3 is TGCGCCAGCACTTCTAGCGGGAGTAATCACGAGCAGTACTTC. The rearrangement joins TRBV10-2 to TRBJ2-7, with 10 nucleotides matching TRBD2. Per germline, CDR1 WSHSY and CDR2 SAAADI. V gave up 7 bases and J gave up 5 bases; unmatched junction bases: 8. This CDR3 is 14 amino acids long.